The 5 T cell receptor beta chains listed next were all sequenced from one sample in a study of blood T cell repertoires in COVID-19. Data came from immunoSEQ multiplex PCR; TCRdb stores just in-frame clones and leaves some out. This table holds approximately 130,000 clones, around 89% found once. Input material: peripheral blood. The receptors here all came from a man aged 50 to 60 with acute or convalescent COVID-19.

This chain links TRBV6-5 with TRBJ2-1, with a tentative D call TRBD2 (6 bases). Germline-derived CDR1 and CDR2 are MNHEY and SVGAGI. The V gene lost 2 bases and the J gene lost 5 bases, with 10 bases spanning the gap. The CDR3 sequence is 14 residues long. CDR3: CASSYKLADNEQFF. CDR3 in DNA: TGTGCCAGCAGTTACAAATTAGCGGACAATGAGCAGTTCTTC.

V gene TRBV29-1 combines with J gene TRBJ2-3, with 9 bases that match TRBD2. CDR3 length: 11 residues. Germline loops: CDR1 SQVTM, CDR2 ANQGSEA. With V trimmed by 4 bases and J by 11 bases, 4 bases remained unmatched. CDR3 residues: CSVAREGRQYF. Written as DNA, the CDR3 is TGCAGCGTTGCGCGGGAGGGCCGGCAGTATTTT.

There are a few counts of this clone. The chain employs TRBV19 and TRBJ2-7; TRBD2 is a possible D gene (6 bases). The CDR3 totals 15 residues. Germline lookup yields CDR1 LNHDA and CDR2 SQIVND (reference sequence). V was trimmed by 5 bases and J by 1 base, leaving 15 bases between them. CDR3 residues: CASSATGTSSYEQYF. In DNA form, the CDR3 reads TGTGCCAGTAGTGCAACCGGGACTTCTTCCTACGAGCAGTACTTC.

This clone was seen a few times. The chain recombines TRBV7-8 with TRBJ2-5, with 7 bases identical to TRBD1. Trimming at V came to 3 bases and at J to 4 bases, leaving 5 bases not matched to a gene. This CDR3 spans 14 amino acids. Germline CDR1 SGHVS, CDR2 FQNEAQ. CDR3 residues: CASSFARGRETQYF. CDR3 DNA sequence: TGTGCCAGCAGCTTTGCAAGGGGGCGAGAGACCCAGTACTTC. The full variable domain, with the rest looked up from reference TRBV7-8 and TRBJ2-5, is GAGVSQSPRYKVAKRGQDVALRCDPISGHVSLFWYQQALGQGPEFLTYFQNEAQLDKSGLPSDRFFAERPEGSVSTLKIQRTQQEDSAVYLCASSFARGRETQYFGPGTRLLVL.

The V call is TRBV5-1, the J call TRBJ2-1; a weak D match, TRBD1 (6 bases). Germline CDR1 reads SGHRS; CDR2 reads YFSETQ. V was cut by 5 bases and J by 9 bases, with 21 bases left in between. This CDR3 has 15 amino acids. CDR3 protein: CASSPRQGGGGEQFF. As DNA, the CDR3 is TGCGCCAGCAGTCCCAGGCAGGGTGGGGGCGGTGAGCAGTTCTTC.